The 12 T cell receptor beta chains below all came from one sample that was sequenced in a study of blood T cell repertoires in COVID-19. Using immunoSEQ multiplex PCR, the repertoire was profiled, and TCRdb retains in-frame clones only, with some absent. The sample lists some 290,000 clones; 90% were seen once. The sample consisted of PBMCs or T cells enriched from blood (not recorded which). These receptors came from a woman under 40 who had been exposed to COVID-19.

This clone occurred once. J is TRBJ1-2 and V is TRBV29-1; D might be TRBD1 (6 bases). The germline gives CDR1 SQVTM, CDR2 ANQGSEA. Trimming took off 3 bases at V and 4 bases at J, with 6 bases between the two ends. The CDR3 runs to 11 residues. The CDR3 region has the DNA TGCAGCGTTGACAGGGGCTATGGCTACACCTTC. This sequence encodes CSVDRGYGYTF.

With regard to this clone: At one boundary the junction diverges from the germline segment, which might be a read error. The J gene is TRBJ1-2, the V gene TRBV7-8; the match to TRBD1 covers 10 bases. Germline V CDR1 and CDR2: SGHVS, FQNEAQ. There are 16 residues in the CDR3. The DNA of the CDR3 is TGTGCCAGCAGATTAGGTCGGGGACAGGGGAACTATGGCTACACCTTC. Translated, it gives CASRLGRGQGNYGYTF.

This clone has only one observation. The chain carries TRBV29-1 and TRBJ2-3; 8 nucleotides match TRBD2. The J segment lost 3 bases and the V segment lost 3 bases, leaving 5 bases of the junction unmatched. CDR1 and CDR2 from the germline V gene are SQVTM and ANQGSEA. The CDR3 is made up of 14 amino acids. This chain's CDR3 is CSVDAGGGTDTQYF. The CDR3 region has the DNA TGCAGCGTTGACGCGGGCGGGGGGACAGATACGCAGTATTTT.

V gene TRBV5-4 combines with J gene TRBJ2-7; 8 bases line up with TRBD2. Germline V gives CDR1 SGHNT, CDR2 YYREEE (reference sequence). Trimming at V came to 4 bases and at J to 3 bases, leaving 3 bases not matched to a gene. The CDR3 loop spans 13 amino acids. The CDR3 sequence: CASSGGGYYEQYF. The CDR3 nucleotides read TGTGCCAGCAGCGGCGGGGGGTACTACGAGCAGTACTTC. The whole variable domain, remainder taken from reference TRBV5-4 and TRBJ2-7, is ETGVTQSPTHLIKTRGQQVTLRCSSQSGHNTVSWYQQALGQGPQFIFQYYREEENGRGNFPPRFSGLQFPNYSSELNVNALELDDSALYLCASSGGGYYEQYFGPGTRLTVT.

This clone was observed a single time. V and J are TRBV20-1 and TRBJ1-2; 8 bases map to TRBD1. J gave up 2 bases and V 3 bases, and 5 bases lay outside the gene matches. Germline values: CDR1 DFQATT, CDR2 SNEGSKA (reference sequence). This CDR3 contains 14 residues. As DNA, the CDR3 is TGCAGTGCTAGTTGGGGACAGGCAAACTATGGCTACACCTTC. It codes for CSASWGQANYGYTF.

This clone was seen a single time. The V gene is TRBV4-3, the J gene TRBJ2-3; 9 bases agree with TRBD1. Germline values: CDR1 LGHNA, CDR2 YSLEER. The CDR3 totals 15 residues. The V and J ends lost 0 bases and 5 bases, in that order; junction bases with no gene match: 3. The DNA of the CDR3 is TGCGCCAGCAGCCAAGAAACAGGGGGCGAAGATACGCAGTATTTT. Protein sequence: CASSQETGGEDTQYF.

A word on this clone: At the DNA level, this CDR3 is encoded by other sequences in the same sample as well. The chain links TRBV19 to TRBJ1-1, with 7 bases identical to TRBD1. With 2 bases clipped from V and 2 bases from J, the junction kept 2 bases outside the gene matches. Germline V lookup: CDR1 LNHDA, CDR2 SQIVND (reference sequence). This CDR3 has 14 amino acids. The CDR3 DNA is TGTGCCAGTAGTATACAGGGGGGTAACACTGAAGCTTTCTTT. Protein product: CASSIQGGNTEAFF.

As to this clone: The same CDR3 can be traced to other DNA sequences in this sample. The chain couples TRBV5-1 to TRBJ1-1; 7 bases are shared with TRBD1. Per the germline V gene, CDR1 is SGHRS and CDR2 is YFSETQ. The CDR3 consists of 14 residues. The V and J ends lost 3 bases and 1 base, in that order; junction bases with no gene match: 3. CDR3 in DNA: TGCGCCAGCAGCTCCGGGACAGAGAACACTGAAGCTTTCTTT. Translated, it gives CASSSGTENTEAFF. Complete variable domain (other parts from reference TRBV5-1 and TRBJ1-1): KAGVTQTPRYLIKTRGQQVTLSCSPISGHRSVSWYQQTPGQGLQFLFEYFSETQRNKGNFPGRFSGRQFSNSRSEMNVSTLELGDSALYLCASSSGTENTEAFFGQGTRLTVV.

Concerning this clone: No DNA is shown, since the ends of the CDR3 on it are uncertain; the CDR3 is the one TCRdb lists. The chain recombines TRBV6-1 with TRBJ1-4; the table names TRBD1, a call not compared with the DNA. Inclusive of both ends, the CDR3 amounts to 14 amino acids. CDR1 is MNHNS, CDR2 SASEGT, per germline. The CDR3 protein is CASSEAMWGQGSIF.

This chain uses TRBV3-1 (or the pseudogene TRBV3-2) with TRBJ1-3; the D gene is possibly TRBD1 (5 bases). The V gene lost 2 bases and the J gene lost 0 bases, with 17 bases spanning the gap. The CDR3 extends over 18 amino acids. Germline V lookup: CDR1 LGHDT, CDR2 YNNKEL (reference sequence). CDR3 protein: CASSQKRGYPSSGNTIYF. The CDR3 coding sequence is TGTGCCAGCAGCCAAAAAAGGGGTTACCCCAGCTCTGGAAACACCATATATTTT.

The rearrangement links TRBV7-8 to TRBJ1-2; 8 nucleotides match TRBD1. CDR1 is SGHVS and CDR2 is FQNEAQ in the germline V gene. The CDR3 has 15 amino acids. The junction had 11 bases not matched to a gene; V was cut back by 7 bases and J by 4 bases. The CDR3 DNA reads as TGTGCCAGCACCACCGAGACAGGGGTCGTCTATGGCTACACCTTC. Translated, it gives CASTTETGVVYGYTF.

This chain joins TRBV19 and TRBJ2-5, with 7 bases aligning to TRBD2. Per the germline V gene, CDR1 is LNHDA and CDR2 is SQIVND (reference sequence). V dropped 0 bases and J dropped 2; count of bases not matched to a gene: 3. This CDR3 is 15 amino acids long. CDR3 DNA: TGTGCCAGTAGTATAGATGGGGGGGGACAAGAGACCCAGTACTTC. Translating it yields CASSIDGGGQETQYF.